The rows below give T cell receptor beta chains drawn from one sample of a study of cytotoxic CD8 clonotypes in ibrutinib-treated CLL. Sequencing used immunoSEQ multiplex PCR; TCRdb keeps in-frame clones, though not all of them. Here the sample spans approximately 340,000 clones, 67% being singletons. This specimen was PBMCs, taken after 36 months of ibrutinib treatment. These receptors were collected from a human donor with chronic lymphocytic leukemia. The CDR3 runs from the conserved cysteine through the conserved F or W. D genes are given only for firm matches. Some rows mark clone size as missing; the rest say once, few, many or name a class of expanded clone.

j_gene | v_gene | abundance | d_gene | len | CDR3nt | CDR3aa
TRBJ2-5 | TRBV27 | - | - | 13 | TGTGCCAGCAGTTTAAGGGGTTATGAGACCCAGTACTTC | CASSLRGYETQYF
TRBJ1-2 | TRBV18 | few | TRBD1 | 15 | TGTGCCAGCTCACCGAGACAGGGGGCAGATGATGGCTACACCTTC | CASSPRQGADDGYTF
TRBJ2-7 | TRBV6-6 | once | - | 12 | TGTGCCAGCAGTTACTCGAATAGACCGGAGTACTTC | CASSYSNRPEYF
TRBJ2-5 | TRBV7-9 | - | TRBD1 | 14 | TGTGCCAGCAGCCCGGGACAGACCCAAGAGACCCAGTACTTC | CASSPGQTQETQYF
TRBJ1-3 | TRBV6-5 | few | TRBD1 | 15 | TGTGCCAGCAGTCTATCCGGGACAGGAGGAAACACCATATATTTT | CASSLSGTGGNTIYF
TRBJ2-5 | TRBV29-1 | - | - | 15 | TGCAGCGTTGATCCTGGGGTCAGCAAAAGGGAGACCCAGTACTTC | CSVDPGVSKRETQYF
TRBJ2-7 | TRBV16 | - | TRBD1 | 14 | TGTGCCAGCAGCCTGACCAGGGGGCGCAACGAGCAGTACTTC | CASSLTRGRNEQYF
TRBJ1-2 | TRBV18 | - | - | 14 | TGTGCCAGCTCACCAGGTGGGGGTGACTATGGCTACACCTTC | CASSPGGGDYGYTF
TRBJ2-7 | TRBV19 | - | - | 14 | TGTGCCAGTAGTTCTAGGCGAGGATCCTACGAGCAGTACTTC | CASSSRRGSYEQYF
TRBJ2-1 | TRBV27 | - | TRBD1 | 14 | TGTGCCAGCAGCCGGGACAGGGTCAACAATGAGCAGTTCTTC | CASSRDRVNNEQFF
TRBJ1-2 | TRBV7-3 | few | - | 15 | TGTGCCAGCAGCTTAAGGCCAGGGGCAAGCTATGGCTACACCTTC | CASSLRPGASYGYTF
TRBJ2-2 | TRBV7-9 | once | TRBD1 | 15 | TGTGCCAGCAGCGACCGGGACAGGGTCGCCGGGGAGCTGTTTTTT | CASSDRDRVAGELFF
TRBJ2-3 | TRBV5-1 | - | - | 15 | TGCGCCAGCAGCTTGTCAGGTCTCGGCACAGATACGCAGTATTTT | CASSLSGLGTDTQYF
TRBJ1-4 | TRBV6-1 | - | - | 15 | TGTGCCAGCAGTGACAGGGGAGCAACTAATGAAAAACTGTTTTTT | CASSDRGATNEKLFF
TRBJ1-2 | TRBV9 | - | TRBD1 | 15 | TGTGCCAGCAGCCCTCGGTCAGGGGGTTTCTATAGCTACACCTTC | CASSPRSGGFYSYTF
TRBJ1-5 | TRBV11-2 | - | TRBD1 | 15 | TGTGCCAGTCCAAACAGGGGAGGTAGCAATCAGCCCCAGCATTTT | CASPNRGGSNQPQHF
TRBJ2-5 | TRBV10-3 | - | - | 15 | TGTGCCATCAGTGAGTCGCTACAGACTAAAGAGACCCAGTACTTC | CAISESLQTKETQYF
TRBJ2-2 | TRBV11-2 | - | - | 15 | TGTGCCAGCAGCTTCCGAGACAGGAACACCGGGGAGCTGTTTTTT | CASSFRDRNTGELFF
TRBJ2-2 | TRBV25-1 | - | TRBD1 | 16 | TGTGCCAGCAGTGAATATGGGACAGGTCGAGACGGGGAGCTGTTTTTT | CASSEYGTGRDGELFF
TRBJ1-6 | TRBV10-3 | - | - | 17 | TGTGCCATCAGACCGACAGTATTACCCTCCTATAATTCACCCCTCCACTTT | CAIRPTVLPSYNSPLHF
TRBJ2-1 | TRBV6-5 | - | - | 15 | TGTGCCAGCAGTTACTCGATTGCCTCCTACAATGAGCAGTTCTTC | CASSYSIASYNEQFF
TRBJ2-5 | TRBV7-6 | - | TRBD2 | 18 | TGTGCCAGCAGCTTCGGACTAGCGGGGGGGATCGATGGGGAGACCCAGTACTTC | CASSFGLAGGIDGETQYF
TRBJ2-7 | TRBV11-2 | few | - | 15 | TGTGCCAGCAGCTTAGTTTTGGGGGTAGGGAACGAGCAGTACTTC | CASSLVLGVGNEQYF
TRBJ2-7 | TRBV7-2 | - | TRBD1 | 13 | TGTGCCAGCAGCCACTGGACAGGGGACGAGCAGTACTTC | CASSHWTGDEQYF
TRBJ1-6 | TRBV10-3 | - | - | 13 | TGTGCCACCGGGCCAGACAAGAATTCACCCCTCCACTTT | CATGPDKNSPLHF
TRBJ1-4 | TRBV5-8 | - | - | 14 | TGTGCCAGCATCCTACGGGGAACTAATGAAAAACTGTTTTTT | CASILRGTNEKLFF
TRBJ2-7 | TRBV7-9 | - | TRBD2 | 17 | TGTGCCAGCAGCCAAAGGGTAGCGGGGGGACACATCTACGAGCAGTACTTC | CASSQRVAGGHIYEQYF
TRBJ2-7 | TRBV11-1 | - | - | 15 | TGTGCCAGCAGCCGACACAGGAGCCTAACCTACGAGCAGTACTTC | CASSRHRSLTYEQYF
TRBJ2-3 | TRBV28 | - | - | 15 | TGTGCCAGCAGTGTCCCGGGACCCGGCACAGATACGCAGTATTTT | CASSVPGPGTDTQYF
TRBJ1-4 | TRBV29-1 | - | - | 14 | TGCAGCGTTGAAGCCCCGTGGGCTAATGAAAAACTGTTTTTT | CSVEAPWANEKLFF
TRBJ2-5 | TRBV14 | - | TRBD1 | 15 | TGTGCCAGCAGCCAAGATAGGGACAGGCCAGAGACCCAGTACTTC | CASSQDRDRPETQYF
TRBJ2-7 | TRBV19 | - | TRBD1 | 14 | TGTGCCAGTAGCCCGGGACAGGGGAACTACGAGCAGTACTTC | CASSPGQGNYEQYF
TRBJ2-6 | TRBV28 | few | - | 18 | TGTGCCAGCAGTTTAAGGGTAGCAGTGTACTCTGGGGCCAACGTCCTGACTTTC | CASSLRVAVYSGANVLTF
TRBJ2-7 | TRBV4-1 | - | - | 13 | TGCGCCAGCAGCCCGAGTAGAGACTACGAGCAGTACTTC | CASSPSRDYEQYF
TRBJ2-7 | TRBV6-5 | once | TRBD2 | 14 | TGTGCCAGCAGTTCGGCGGGAGGGCAGTACGAGCAGTACTTC | CASSSAGGQYEQYF
TRBJ2-5 | TRBV28 | once | - | 14 | TGTGCCAGCAGTTTAGGCGGGGTACAAGAGACCCAGTACTTC | CASSLGGVQETQYF
TRBJ1-4 | TRBV7-3 | - | - | 15 | TGTGCCAGCAGCCCTACAGGGATCGGAAATGAAAAACTGTTTTTT | CASSPTGIGNEKLFF
TRBJ2-7 | TRBV27 | few | TRBD2 | 16 | TGTGCCAGCAGTTTAATAGCGGGAGCCCCCCGGGGCGAGCAGTACTTC | CASSLIAGAPRGEQYF
TRBJ2-7 | TRBV2 | - | TRBD2 | 17 | TGTGCCAGCAGTGAAGAGTCTAGCGGGAGGCACTCCTACGAGCAGTACTTC | CASSEESSGRHSYEQYF
TRBJ2-5 | TRBV29-1 | - | - | 13 | TGCAGCGCAGAAGGGACCCAGCGGGAGACCCAGTACTTC | CSAEGTQRETQYF
TRBJ2-1 | TRBV7-9 | - | TRBD1 | 16 | TGTGCCAGCAGCGGCCCTACAGGGGGCTCCTACAATGAGCAGTTCTTC | CASSGPTGGSYNEQFF
TRBJ2-7 | TRBV5-1 | - | TRBD1 | 15 | TGCGCCAGCAGCTGGACGGGACAGGGGGGAGGAGAGCAGTACTTC | CASSWTGQGGGEQYF
TRBJ2-5 | TRBV6-1 | - | TRBD2 | 17 | TGTGCCAGCAGTGAAGTTCTGTCTAGCGGGAGGGCGGAGACCCAGTACTTC | CASSEVLSSGRAETQYF
TRBJ2-7 | TRBV9 | once | TRBD2 | 18 | TGTGCCAGCAGCGTAGGAGGTAGAGGAATAGCGGGACCCTACGAGCAGTACTTC | CASSVGGRGIAGPYEQYF
TRBJ2-1 | TRBV10-3 | - | TRBD1 | 15 | TGTGCCATCAGGGACAGGACGAGCTCCTACAATGAGCAGTTCTTC | CAIRDRTSSYNEQFF
TRBJ2-2 | TRBV10-1 | - | TRBD1 | 16 | TGCGCCAGCAGTCCGGGACAGGGGGTTTTAGCCGGGGAGCTGTTTTTT | CASSPGQGVLAGELFF
TRBJ2-1 | TRBV29-1 | - | - | 12 | TGCAGCGTTTCCCTTAGGGGTGATGAGCAGTTCTTC | CSVSLRGDEQFF
TRBJ2-7 | TRBV9 | - | TRBD1 | 14 | TGTGCCAGCAGCACGGGACAGAACTCCTACGAGCAGTACTTC | CASSTGQNSYEQYF
TRBJ2-7 | TRBV9 | - | - | 14 | TGTGCCAGCAGCGTAGACGACTACTCCTACGAGCAGTACTTC | CASSVDDYSYEQYF
TRBJ1-2 | TRBV2 | few | - | 13 | TGTGCCAGCACTTTGTGGAACCAGGGGGGCTACACCTTC | CASTLWNQGGYTF
TRBJ1-1 | TRBV19 | - | - | 12 | TGTGCCAGTAGTATAGGGAGTACTGAAGCTTTCTTT | CASSIGSTEAFF
TRBJ1-5 | TRBV4-1 | - | - | 15 | TGCGCCAGCAGCCAGGAGGACGCGACCAATCAGCCCCAGCATTTT | CASSQEDATNQPQHF
TRBJ2-5 | TRBV28 | - | TRBD2 | 19 | TGTGCCAGCAGCACCATTCCCGGGACTAGCGGGAGGCGGGGCGAGACCCAGTACTTC | CASSTIPGTSGRRGETQYF
TRBJ2-2 | TRBV4-1 | few | - | 16 | TGCGCCAGCAGCCTGAGAGACAGGCTAAACACCGGGGAGCTGTTTTTT | CASSLRDRLNTGELFF
TRBJ2-5 | TRBV7-2 | - | TRBD2 | 18 | TGTGCCAGCAGCTTAACTCCTCGACTAGCGGGAGTAGGAGAGACCCAGTACTTC | CASSLTPRLAGVGETQYF
TRBJ1-2 | TRBV4-1 | - | - | 12 | TGCGCCAGCAGCCAAGCTAAGGGGGGCTACACCTTC | CASSQAKGGYTF
TRBJ2-7 | TRBV6-6 | - | - | 16 | TGTGCCAGCAGTTACATTTGGGGGGGCCCCTCCTACGAGCAGTACTTC | CASSYIWGGPSYEQYF
TRBJ2-7 | TRBV15 | few | - | 15 | TGTGCCACCAGCAGAGATAACGGACAGCCCTACGAGCAGTACTTC | CATSRDNGQPYEQYF
TRBJ2-3 | TRBV6-5 | few | - | 14 | TGTGCCAGCAGTGAGGGGGGAGCTGGAGATACGCAGTATTTT | CASSEGGAGDTQYF